The 29 T cell receptor beta chains in this list originate from one sample, sequenced in a study of shared clonotypes between healthy human individuals. CD8 cells classed as naive were CD45RO-negative and positively selected for CCR7, excluding terminally differentiated effector memory CD45RA+ cells. Profiling relied on immunoSEQ multiplex PCR, and the TCRdb table lists in-frame clones only, not all of them. The table has about 750,000 clones, roughly 92% seen once; the top ten hold 24%. The sample consisted of naive CD8+ T cells sorted from blood. The receptors were gathered from a young man in good health.

The rearrangement links TRBV27 to TRBJ1-2, with 7 bases fitting TRBD1. Germline trimming cut 3 bases from V and 4 bases from J; bases unmatched to any gene: 11. Germline loops: CDR1 MNHEY, CDR2 SMNVEV (reference sequence). This CDR3 has 16 residues. The CDR3 is CASSFKGGTELYGYTF. The CDR3 DNA reads TGTGCCAGCAGTTTTAAAGGGGGGACAGAACTCTATGGCTACACCTTC.

The chain has TRBV28 and TRBJ2-7, with 7 bases matching TRBD1. V dropped 6 bases and J dropped 7; count of bases not matched to a gene: 6. Looked up from germline, CDR1 is MDHEN and CDR2 is SYDVKM. The CDR3 is 12 residues long. Here the CDR3 DNA reads TGTGCCAGCAGGACAGGGTCCTGGGAGCAGTACTTC. Protein sequence: CASRTGSWEQYF.

V is TRBV5-5 and J is TRBJ2-7; D is possibly TRBD2 (6 bases). The CDR3 is 14 amino acids. Germline CDR1 SGHKS, CDR2 YYEKEE (reference sequence). With 0 bases removed from V and 2 bases from J, the gap between germline ends came to 9 bases. CDR3 nucleotides: TGTGCCAGCAGCTTGGCCGGGACTCCCTACGAGCAGTACTTC. Amino acids: CASSLAGTPYEQYF. Full variable domain (outside the CDR3, taken from reference TRBV5-5 and TRBJ2-7): DAGVTQSPTHLIKTRGQQVTLRCSPISGHKSVSWYQQVLGQGPQFIFQYYEKEERGRGNFPDRFSARQFPNYSSELNVNALLLGDSALYLCASSLAGTPYEQYFGPGTRLTVT.

This chain uses TRBV7-9 with TRBJ2-5, with D possibly matching TRBD2 (5 bases). Germline V CDR1 and CDR2: SEHNR, FQNEAQ (reference sequence). Trimming cost V 5 bases and J 5 bases, with 9 bases left between them. This CDR3 has 12 residues. The CDR3 region is CASSRGMETQYF. In nucleotides, the CDR3 is TGTGCCAGCAGCCGGGGTATGGAGACCCAGTACTTC.

The chain employs TRBV10-2 and TRBJ2-1; 10 nucleotides match TRBD2. V lost 2 bases and J lost 2; bases outside the gene matches: 0. The germline V gene encodes CDR1 WSHSY and CDR2 SAAADI. This CDR3 region has 15 residues. The DNA of the CDR3 is TGCGCCAGCAGTGAGCTAGCGGGAGCCTACAATGAGCAGTTCTTC. Translating gives CASSELAGAYNEQFF.

The J gene is TRBJ2-3, the V gene TRBV7-9, with 7 bases that match TRBD1. The germline gives CDR1 SEHNR, CDR2 FQNEAQ (reference sequence). V gave up 4 bases and J gave up 6 bases; unmatched junction bases: 4. This CDR3 is 13 amino acids long. The CDR3 coding sequence is TGTGCCAGCAGCTCAAAGGGGGCGGATACGCAGTATTTT. Translation: CASSSKGADTQYF.

The V call is TRBV7-9, the J call TRBJ2-1, with unresolved D. The CDR3 loop spans 13 amino acids. V shed 1 base and J shed 13 bases, with 14 bases lying between them. The germline CDR1 and CDR2 sequences are SEHNR and FQNEAQ (reference sequence). The CDR3 sequence is CASSLGTQIYQFF. The DNA of the CDR3 is TGTGCCAGCAGCTTAGGGACCCAAATATATCAGTTCTTC. The variable domain in full, completed from reference TRBV7-9 and TRBJ2-1, reads DTGVSQNPRHKITKRGQNVTFRCDPISEHNRLYWYRQTLGQGPEFLTYFQNEAQLEKSRLLSDRFSAERPKGSFSTLEIQRTEQGDSAMYLCASSLGTQIYQFFGPGTRLTVL.

This clone has just one count. Other DNA sequences in the same sample also yield this CDR3. This chain joins TRBV4-1 and TRBJ2-5, with TRBD2 as a possible D gene (5 bases). V gave up 1 base and J gave up 1 base, with 10 bases separating them. The CDR3 extends over 15 amino acids. From germline, CDR1 is MGHRA and CDR2 YSYEKL. CDR3 in amino acids: CASSQVSSAQETQYF. For the CDR3, the DNA is TGCGCCAGCAGCCAAGTGAGTAGCGCCCAAGAGACCCAGTACTTC.

V is TRBV29-1 and J is TRBJ2-3; TRBD1 agrees at 8 bases. Trimming cost V 2 bases and J 4 bases; bases outside gene matches: 11. CDR1 is SQVTM, CDR2 ANQGSEA, per germline. This CDR3 is 16 amino acids long. CDR3 region: CSVELFVTGDPDTQYF. The CDR3 DNA reads as TGCAGCGTTGAACTGTTTGTGACAGGGGACCCAGATACGCAGTATTTT.

The V and J genes are TRBV10-1 and TRBJ1-1; the D is unclear. V lost 2 bases, J lost 1 base, and 5 bases lay in between. Germline V gene sequence: CDR1 WNHNN, CDR2 SYGVQD (reference sequence). The CDR3 spans 13 residues. In nucleotides, the CDR3 is TGCGCCAGCAGTGAGAACAGGAACACTGAAGCTTTCTTT. Translated: CASSENRNTEAFF.

V and J are TRBV19 and TRBJ1-5; no firm D call. CDR1 is LNHDA, CDR2 SQIVND, per germline (reference sequence). The V and J ends lost 3 bases and 4 bases respectively, with 10 bases between them. The CDR3 is made up of 14 amino acids. The CDR3 sequence is CASSISQPNQPQHF. The CDR3 DNA follows: TGTGCCAGTAGTATTTCACAGCCAAATCAGCCCCAGCATTTT.

J is TRBJ2-3 and V is TRBV29-1, with D tentatively TRBD1 or TRBD2 (6 bases each). CDR1 SQVTM and CDR2 ANQGSEA come from the germline V gene. This CDR3 has 16 amino acids. V was trimmed by 1 base and J by 0 bases, leaving 14 bases between them. CDR3 coding DNA: TGCAGCGTTGAAGTCGCGTGGGGGGCTAGCACAGATACGCAGTATTTT. Translated: CSVEVAWGASTDTQYF.

The table lists this clone with a few counts. The CDR3 region is CASRAGGEQFF. The DNA of the CDR3 is TGTGCCAGCCGGGCGGGAGGTGAGCAGTTCTTC. V and J are TRBV18 and TRBJ2-1; TRBD2 matches 8 bases. The CDR3 is made up of 11 amino acids. V dropped 8 bases and J dropped 9; count of bases not matched to a gene: 3. The V gene's germline CDR1 is KGHSH and CDR2 LQKENI.

V usage is TRBV9 and J usage is TRBJ2-7; TRBD1 agrees at 7 bases. After removal of 4 bases from V and 1 base from J, the junction contained 2 bases not matched to a gene. Looked up from germline, CDR1 is SGDLS and CDR2 is YYNGEE. The CDR3 has 13 residues. CDR3 sequence (DNA): TGTGCCAGCAGCCCAGGGGGTTCCTACGAGCAGTACTTC. Protein sequence: CASSPGGSYEQYF.

The V call is TRBV4-1, the J call TRBJ1-1; possibly TRBD1 for D (5 bases). In germline, CDR1 is MGHRA, CDR2 YSYEKL. V lost 4 bases and J lost 10, with 22 bases in between. The CDR3 extends over 15 amino acids. CDR3 sequence reads: CASSLNTQVLGSAFF. The CDR3, as DNA: TGCGCCAGCAGCCTTAACACACAGGTCCTTGGTTCAGCTTTCTTT.

The DNA of the CDR3 is TGTGCCAGTAGTATTGCCGGACGGCTACCCGAGCAGTACTTC. It translates to CASSIAGRLPEQYF. This rearrangement joins TRBV19 to TRBJ2-7; D ambiguous. The CDR3 is 14 amino acids. Germline values: CDR1 LNHDA, CDR2 SQIVND (reference sequence). Trimming removed 3 bases from V and 6 bases from J, with 15 bases in between. The variable domain in full, completed from reference TRBV19 and TRBJ2-7, reads DGGITQSPKYLFRKEGQNVTLSCEQNLNHDAMYWYRQDPGQGLRLIYYSQIVNDFQKGDIAEGYSVSREKKESFPLTVTSAQKNPTAFYLCASSIAGRLPEQYFGPGTRLTVT.

The rearrangement joins TRBV28 to TRBJ2-2; 7 nucleotides align to TRBD1. Per germline, CDR1 MDHEN and CDR2 SYDVKM. This CDR3 has 14 residues. Germline trimming cut 2 bases from V and 6 bases from J; bases unmatched to any gene: 3. DNA of the CDR3: TGTGCCAGCAGTTTAACGACAGGGCCCGGGGAGCTGTTTTTT. Translating it yields CASSLTTGPGELFF.

The chain recombines TRBV10-2 with TRBJ2-7, with a tentative D call TRBD2 (6 bases). Germline CDR1 is WSHSY and CDR2 is SAAADI. Trimming took off 7 bases at V and 0 bases at J, with 13 bases between the two ends. The CDR3 length is 14 residues. The CDR3 loop reads CASMTGESSYEQYF. Here the CDR3 DNA reads TGCGCCAGCATGACGGGAGAGTCCTCCTACGAGCAGTACTTC.

The rearrangement uses TRBV6-1 and TRBJ2-1; TRBD2 matches at 10 bases. Germline assignment: CDR1 MNHNS and CDR2 SASEGT. With 1 base clipped from V and 8 bases from J, the junction kept 11 bases outside the gene matches. There are 17 residues in the CDR3. The CDR3 DNA is TGTGCCAGCAGTGAAGACCGGGTGACTAGCGGGTGGTATGAGCAGTTCTTC. Its translation: CASSEDRVTSGWYEQFF.

This clone came up once. The chain carries TRBV5-1 and TRBJ2-1; maybe TRBD2 (5 bases). Germline V gives CDR1 SGHRS, CDR2 YFSETQ. The CDR3 has 14 amino acids. Deletions cut 0 bases from V and 8 bases from J, with 12 bases between. This CDR3 is CASSLGLRAHEQFF. CDR3 coding DNA: TGCGCCAGCAGCTTGGGCCTGCGGGCCCATGAGCAGTTCTTC.

The rearrangement links TRBV14 to TRBJ2-7; possible D gene TRBD2, 5 bases. The length of the CDR3 is 13 residues. From germline, CDR1 is SGHDN and CDR2 FVKESK. Trimming took off 5 bases at V and 5 bases at J, with 13 bases between the two ends. The CDR3 coding sequence is TGTGCCAGCAGCTCTCGGACTCTCCACGAGCAGTACTTC. Translated, it gives CASSSRTLHEQYF. Full variable domain (rest looked up from reference TRBV14 and TRBJ2-7): EAGVTQFPSHSVIEKGQTVTLRCDPISGHDNLYWYRRVMGKEIKFLLHFVKESKQDESGMPNNRFLAERTGGTYSTLKVQPAELEDSGVYFCASSSRTLHEQYFGPGTRLTVT.

The chain couples TRBV12-5 to TRBJ2-1; weak D call: TRBD2 (5 bases). The CDR3 runs 15 residues. Trimming left V 6 bases short and J 6 bases short, with 18 bases between. Per germline, CDR1 LGHNT and CDR2 FRNRAP. In DNA form, the CDR3 reads TGTGCTAGTGGGAAACCGGGCCTAGGGAGCAATGAGCAGTTCTTC. Its protein product is CASGKPGLGSNEQFF.

The rearrangement joins TRBV5-1 to TRBJ2-2, with 13 bases fitting TRBD2. The CDR3 spans 16 residues. V gave up 2 bases and J gave up 4 bases; unmatched junction bases: 2. Looked up from germline, CDR1 is SGHRS and CDR2 is YFSETQ. CDR3 nucleotides: TGCGCCAGCAGCTTTTGGACTAGCGGGAGCACCGGGGAGCTGTTTTTT. It yields the protein CASSFWTSGSTGELFF.

The CDR3 DNA reads TGCGCCAGCAGCCAAGGCCCCCTCCAGACAGCAACTAATGAAAAACTGTTTTTT. The encoded protein is CASSQGPLQTATNEKLFF. The chain links TRBV4-1 to TRBJ1-4; possibly TRBD1 for D (5 bases). CDR3 size: 18 residues. Trimming cost V 1 base and J 0 bases, with 15 bases left between them. Germline lookup yields CDR1 MGHRA and CDR2 YSYEKL.

This clone showed up just once. The V gene is TRBV7-9, the J gene TRBJ2-1; D possibly corresponds to TRBD1 (5 bases). The germline V gene encodes CDR1 SEHNR and CDR2 FQNEAQ (reference sequence). The CDR3 has 17 residues. Trimming stripped 0 bases from V and 0 bases from J, with 12 bases between. In nucleotides, the CDR3 is TGTGCCAGCAGCTTAGCTCCACAGGAGAGCTCCTACAATGAGCAGTTCTTC. Protein: CASSLAPQESSYNEQFF.

This rearrangement joins TRBV5-5 to TRBJ1-2, with D tentatively TRBD1 (5 bases). The CDR3 runs 16 residues. The germline CDR1 and CDR2 sequences are SGHKS and YYEKEE (reference sequence). Trimming removed 0 bases at V and 7 bases at J, with 19 bases between. CDR3 sequence: CASSLESRGGGVGYTF. The CDR3 nucleotides are TGTGCCAGCAGCTTGGAAAGTAGGGGAGGTGGGGTTGGCTACACCTTC. Looking up the rest from reference TRBV5-5 and TRBJ1-2 gives the full variable domain: DAGVTQSPTHLIKTRGQQVTLRCSPISGHKSVSWYQQVLGQGPQFIFQYYEKEERGRGNFPDRFSARQFPNYSSELNVNALLLGDSALYLCASSLESRGGGVGYTFGSGTRLTVV.

This chain uses TRBV10-3 with TRBJ2-1; D is uncertain. CDR1 is ENHRY and CDR2 is SYGVKD in the germline V gene. This CDR3 is built from 12 residues. The V end lost 6 bases, the J end lost 3 bases, and 6 bases lay between the germline ends. In DNA, the CDR3 is TGTGCCATCAGGGACCGCTACAATGAGCAGTTCTTC. The encoded protein is CAIRDRYNEQFF.

The rearrangement joins TRBV9 to TRBJ1-2; unclear D gene. The CDR3 sequence is 12 residues long. CDR1 and CDR2 (germline): SGDLS, YYNGEE. Between the trimmed V and J ends, which lost 4 bases and 1 base, there was a span of 5 bases. CDR3 region: CASSSSNYGYTF. CDR3 nucleotide sequence: TGTGCCAGCAGCTCCAGTAACTATGGCTACACCTTC.

The chain uses TRBV6-6 and TRBJ2-3, with unresolved D. Germline CDR1 reads MNHNY; CDR2 reads SVGAGI (reference sequence). The length of the CDR3 is 15 residues. Trimming shortened V by 3 bases and J by 0 bases, and 10 bases separated the two germline ends. DNA of the CDR3: TGTGCCAGCAGTTATTCCGGCCCTAGCACAGATACGCAGTATTTT. This codes for CASSYSGPSTDTQYF.